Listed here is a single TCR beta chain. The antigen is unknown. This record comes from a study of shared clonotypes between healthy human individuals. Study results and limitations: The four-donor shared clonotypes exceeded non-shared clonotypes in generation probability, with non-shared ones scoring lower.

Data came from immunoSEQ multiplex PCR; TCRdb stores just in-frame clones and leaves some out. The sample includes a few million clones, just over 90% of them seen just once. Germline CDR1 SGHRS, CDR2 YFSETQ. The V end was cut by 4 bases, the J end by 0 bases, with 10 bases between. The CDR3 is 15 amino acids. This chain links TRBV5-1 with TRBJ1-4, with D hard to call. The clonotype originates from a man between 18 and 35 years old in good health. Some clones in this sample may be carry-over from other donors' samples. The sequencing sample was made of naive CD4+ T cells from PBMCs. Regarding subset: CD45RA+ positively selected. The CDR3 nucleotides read TGCGCCAGCAGCGAAAACAGAGCAACTAATGAAAAACTGTTTTTT. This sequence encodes CASSENRATNEKLFF.